The 5 T cell receptor beta chains given below trace back to one sample, sequenced in a study of blood T cell repertoires in COVID-19. Profiling relied on immunoSEQ multiplex PCR, and the TCRdb table lists in-frame clones only, not all of them. The table lists tens of thousands of clones, roughly three quarters of them singletons. The sample taken for sequencing was peripheral blood. The receptors derive from a man in his 70s with COVID-19, enrolled during active disease.

This chain uses TRBV7-2 with TRBJ2-3, with TRBD2 matching 11 bases. The CDR3 is 17 residues long. Germline V gives CDR1 SGHTA, CDR2 FQGNSA. V shed 1 base, J shed 6 bases, and the junction held 9 bases outside the gene matches. CDR3 amino acids: CASSLDGTSGRGDTQYF. Written as DNA, the CDR3 is TGTGCCAGCAGCTTAGACGGGACTAGCGGACGTGGGGATACGCAGTATTTT.

V and J are TRBV5-1 and TRBJ2-5; 9 bases are a match to TRBD1. The germline V gene has CDR1 SGHRS and CDR2 YFSETQ. There are 15 residues in the CDR3. Germline trimming cut 0 bases from V and 4 bases from J; bases unmatched to any gene: 4. This CDR3 is CASSLGDRDAETQYF. CDR3 DNA sequence: TGCGCCAGCAGCTTGGGGGACAGGGATGCAGAGACCCAGTACTTC.

The J gene is TRBJ1-6, the V gene TRBV6-2 or TRBV6-3; tentative D call: TRBD1 (6 bases). V was cut by 6 bases and J by 0 bases, with 18 bases left in between. This CDR3 region has 18 residues. Germline lookup yields CDR1 MNHEY and CDR2 SVGEGT. The CDR3 region is CASSSDSGKVSYNSPLHF. The CDR3 DNA reads as TGTGCCAGCAGCTCGGACAGCGGGAAAGTCTCCTATAATTCACCCCTCCACTTT.

J is TRBJ2-1 and V is TRBV9, with a possible D match to TRBD2 (5 bases). The CDR3 loop spans 14 amino acids. Trimming cost V 0 bases and J 12 bases, with 16 bases left between them. Germline loops: CDR1 SGDLS, CDR2 YYNGEE. CDR3 amino acids: CASSVVEREGPQFF. The CDR3 DNA follows: TGTGCCAGCAGCGTAGTAGAGAGGGAAGGCCCGCAGTTCTTC.

This sequence joins TRBV3-1 (or the pseudogene TRBV3-2) and TRBJ2-6; D is unclear. The germline V and J ends were trimmed by 1 base and 2 bases, with 9 bases remaining between them. Germline-derived CDR1 and CDR2 are LGHDT and YNNKEL (reference sequence). CDR3 length: 16 residues. In DNA, the CDR3 is TGTGCCAGCAGCCAAGGTAGAACGGCTGGGGCCAACGTCCTGACTTTC. Translated, it gives CASSQGRTAGANVLTF.